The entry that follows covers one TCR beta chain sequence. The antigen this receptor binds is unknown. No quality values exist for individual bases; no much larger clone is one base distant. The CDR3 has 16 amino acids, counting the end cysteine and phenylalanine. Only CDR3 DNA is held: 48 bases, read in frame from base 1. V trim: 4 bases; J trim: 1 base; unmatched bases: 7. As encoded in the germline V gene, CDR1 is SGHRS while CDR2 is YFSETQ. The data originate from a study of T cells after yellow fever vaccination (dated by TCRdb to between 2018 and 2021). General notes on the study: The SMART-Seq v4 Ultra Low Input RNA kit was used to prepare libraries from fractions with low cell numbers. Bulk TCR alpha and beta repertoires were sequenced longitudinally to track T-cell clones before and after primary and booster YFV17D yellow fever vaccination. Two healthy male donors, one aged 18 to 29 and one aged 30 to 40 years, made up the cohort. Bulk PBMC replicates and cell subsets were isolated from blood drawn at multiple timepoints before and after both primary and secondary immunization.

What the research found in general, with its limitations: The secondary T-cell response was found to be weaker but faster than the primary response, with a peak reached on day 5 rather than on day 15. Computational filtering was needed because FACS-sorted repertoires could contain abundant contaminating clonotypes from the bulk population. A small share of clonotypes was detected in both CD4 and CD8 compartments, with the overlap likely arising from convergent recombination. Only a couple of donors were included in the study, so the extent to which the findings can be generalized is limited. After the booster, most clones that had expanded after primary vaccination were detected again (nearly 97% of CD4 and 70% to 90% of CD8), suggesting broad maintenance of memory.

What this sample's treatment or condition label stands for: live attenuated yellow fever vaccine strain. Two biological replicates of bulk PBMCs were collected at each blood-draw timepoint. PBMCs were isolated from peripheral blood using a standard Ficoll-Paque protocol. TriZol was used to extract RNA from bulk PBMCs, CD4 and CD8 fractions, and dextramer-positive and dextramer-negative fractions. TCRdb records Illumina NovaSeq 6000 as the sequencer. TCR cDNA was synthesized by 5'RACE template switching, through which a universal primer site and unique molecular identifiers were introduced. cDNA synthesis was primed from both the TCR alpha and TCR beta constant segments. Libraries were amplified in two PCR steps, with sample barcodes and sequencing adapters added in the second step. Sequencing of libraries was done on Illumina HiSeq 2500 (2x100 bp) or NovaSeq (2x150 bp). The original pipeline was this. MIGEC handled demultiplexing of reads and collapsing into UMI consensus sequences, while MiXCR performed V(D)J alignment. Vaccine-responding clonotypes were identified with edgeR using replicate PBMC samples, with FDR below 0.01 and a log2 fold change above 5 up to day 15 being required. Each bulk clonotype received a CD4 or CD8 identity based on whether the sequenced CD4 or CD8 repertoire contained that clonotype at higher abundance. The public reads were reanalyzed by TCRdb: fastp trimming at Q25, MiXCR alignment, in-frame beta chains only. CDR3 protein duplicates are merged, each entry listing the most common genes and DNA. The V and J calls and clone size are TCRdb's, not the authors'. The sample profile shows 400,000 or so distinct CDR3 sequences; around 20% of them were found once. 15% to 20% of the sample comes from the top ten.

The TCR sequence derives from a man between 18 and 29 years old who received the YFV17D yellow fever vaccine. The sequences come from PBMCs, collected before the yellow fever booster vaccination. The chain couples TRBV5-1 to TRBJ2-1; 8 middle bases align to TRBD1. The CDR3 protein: CASSQGARGSYNEQFF. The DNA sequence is TGCGCCAGCAGCCAGGGGGCACGGGGATCCTACAATGAGCAGTTCTTC.